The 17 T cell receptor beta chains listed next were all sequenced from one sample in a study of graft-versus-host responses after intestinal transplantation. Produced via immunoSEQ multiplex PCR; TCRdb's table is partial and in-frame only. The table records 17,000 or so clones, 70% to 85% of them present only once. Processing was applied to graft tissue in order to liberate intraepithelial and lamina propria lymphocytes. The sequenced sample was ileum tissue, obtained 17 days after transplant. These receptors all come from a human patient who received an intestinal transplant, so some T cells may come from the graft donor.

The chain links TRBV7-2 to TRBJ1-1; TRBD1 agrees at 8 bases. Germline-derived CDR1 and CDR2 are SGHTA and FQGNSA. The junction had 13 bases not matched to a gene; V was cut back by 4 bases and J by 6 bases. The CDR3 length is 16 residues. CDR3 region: CASSSGQAGSLSEAFF. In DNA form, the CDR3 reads TGTGCCAGCAGCTCGGGACAGGCGGGTAGTCTCTCTGAAGCTTTCTTT.

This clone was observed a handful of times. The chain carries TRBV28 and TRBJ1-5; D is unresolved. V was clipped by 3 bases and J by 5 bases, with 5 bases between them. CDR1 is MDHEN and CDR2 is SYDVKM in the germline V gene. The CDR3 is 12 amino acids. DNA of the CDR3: TGTGCCAGCAGTTTCCGGGATCAGCCCCAGCATTTT. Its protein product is CASSFRDQPQHF.

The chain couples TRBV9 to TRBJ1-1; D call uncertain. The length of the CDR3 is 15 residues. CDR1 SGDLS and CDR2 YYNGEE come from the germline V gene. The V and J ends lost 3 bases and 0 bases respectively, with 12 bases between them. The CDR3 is CASSEGEDLNTEAFF. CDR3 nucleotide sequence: TGTGCCAGCAGCGAGGGTGAGGATCTGAACACTGAAGCTTTCTTT. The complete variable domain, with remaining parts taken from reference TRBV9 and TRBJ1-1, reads DSGVTQTPKHLITATGQRVTLRCSPRSGDLSVYWYQQSLDQGLQFLIQYYNGEERAKGNILERFSAQQFPDLHSELNLSSLELGDSALYFCASSEGEDLNTEAFFGQGTRLTVV.

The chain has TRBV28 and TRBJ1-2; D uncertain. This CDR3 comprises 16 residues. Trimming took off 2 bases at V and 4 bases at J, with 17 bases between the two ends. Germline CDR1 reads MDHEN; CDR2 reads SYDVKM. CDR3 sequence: CASSLRWGSEGYGYTF. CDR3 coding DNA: TGTGCCAGCAGTTTACGGTGGGGTTCCGAGGGCTATGGCTACACCTTC.

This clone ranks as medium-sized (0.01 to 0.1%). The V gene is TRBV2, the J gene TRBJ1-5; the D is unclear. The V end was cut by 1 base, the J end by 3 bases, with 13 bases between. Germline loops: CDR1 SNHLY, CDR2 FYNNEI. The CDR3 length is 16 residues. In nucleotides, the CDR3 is TGTGCCAGCAGTGAAGATAACTCAGGACTCAATCAGCCCCAGCATTTT. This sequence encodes CASSEDNSGLNQPQHF.

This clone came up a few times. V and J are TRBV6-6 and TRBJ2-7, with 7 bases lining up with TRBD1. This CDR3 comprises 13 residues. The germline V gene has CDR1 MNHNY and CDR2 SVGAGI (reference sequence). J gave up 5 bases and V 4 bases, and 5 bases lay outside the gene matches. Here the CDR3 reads CASSFDRANEQYF. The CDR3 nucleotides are TGTGCCAGCAGTTTCGACAGGGCTAACGAGCAGTACTTC.

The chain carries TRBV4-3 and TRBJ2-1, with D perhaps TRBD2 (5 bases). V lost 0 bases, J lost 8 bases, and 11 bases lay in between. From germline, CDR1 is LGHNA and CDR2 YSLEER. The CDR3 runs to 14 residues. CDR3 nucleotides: TGCGCCAGCAGCCAAGAGGGCGAGGGCGATGAGCAGTTCTTC. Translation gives CASSQEGEGDEQFF.

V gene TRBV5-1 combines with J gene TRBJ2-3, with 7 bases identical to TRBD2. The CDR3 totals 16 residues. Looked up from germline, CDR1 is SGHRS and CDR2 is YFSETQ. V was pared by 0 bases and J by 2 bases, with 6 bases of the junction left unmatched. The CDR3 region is CASSLEERGSTDTQYF. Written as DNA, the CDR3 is TGCGCCAGCAGCTTGGAAGAGCGGGGTTCCACAGATACGCAGTATTTT.

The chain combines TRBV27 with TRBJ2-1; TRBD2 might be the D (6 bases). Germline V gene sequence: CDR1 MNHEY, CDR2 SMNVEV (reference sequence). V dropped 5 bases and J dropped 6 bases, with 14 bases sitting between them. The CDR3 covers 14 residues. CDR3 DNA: TGTGCCAGCAGTCCGGGACTCTCCCTCAATGAGCAGTTCTTC. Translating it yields CASSPGLSLNEQFF.

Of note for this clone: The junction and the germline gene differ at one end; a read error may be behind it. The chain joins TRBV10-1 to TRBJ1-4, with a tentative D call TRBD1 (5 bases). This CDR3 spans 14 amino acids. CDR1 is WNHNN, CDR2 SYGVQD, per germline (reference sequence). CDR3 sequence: CASSDWGRVEGATF. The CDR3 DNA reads TGCGCCAGCAGTGATTGGGGCAGGGTCGAGGGAGCGACCTTT.

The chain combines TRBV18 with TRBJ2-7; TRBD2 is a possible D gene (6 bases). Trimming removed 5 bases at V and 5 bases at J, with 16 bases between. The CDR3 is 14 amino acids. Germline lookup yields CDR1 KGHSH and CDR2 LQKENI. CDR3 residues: CASSAREVPDEQYF. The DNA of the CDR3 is TGTGCCAGCTCAGCAAGGGAGGTTCCCGACGAGCAGTACTTC.

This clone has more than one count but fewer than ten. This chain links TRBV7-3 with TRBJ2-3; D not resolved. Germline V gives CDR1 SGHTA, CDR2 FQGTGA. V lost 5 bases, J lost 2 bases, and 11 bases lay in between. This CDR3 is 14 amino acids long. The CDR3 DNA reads TGTGCCAGCAGCCTCGGAGATGACACAGATACGCAGTATTTT. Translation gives CASSLGDDTDTQYF.

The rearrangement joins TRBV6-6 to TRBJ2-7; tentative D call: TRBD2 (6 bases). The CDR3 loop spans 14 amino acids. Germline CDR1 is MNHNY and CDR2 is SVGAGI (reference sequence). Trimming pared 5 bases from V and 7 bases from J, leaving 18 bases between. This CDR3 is CASSDHRLVGEQYF. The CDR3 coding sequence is TGTGCCAGCAGTGATCACAGACTAGTTGGTGAGCAGTACTTC.

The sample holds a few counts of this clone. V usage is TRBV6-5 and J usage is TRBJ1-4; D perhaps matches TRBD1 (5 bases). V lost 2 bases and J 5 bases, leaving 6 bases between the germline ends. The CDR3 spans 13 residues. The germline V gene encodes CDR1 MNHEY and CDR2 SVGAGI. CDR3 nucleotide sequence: TGTGCCAGCAGTTACGGGACGAATGAAAAACTGTTTTTT. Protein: CASSYGTNEKLFF.

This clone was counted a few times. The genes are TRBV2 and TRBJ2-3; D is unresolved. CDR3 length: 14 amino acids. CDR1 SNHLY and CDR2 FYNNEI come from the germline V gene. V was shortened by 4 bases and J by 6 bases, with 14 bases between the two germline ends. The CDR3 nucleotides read TGTGCCAGCAGTGGAAACTCACCTGGGGATACGCAGTATTTT. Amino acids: CASSGNSPGDTQYF.

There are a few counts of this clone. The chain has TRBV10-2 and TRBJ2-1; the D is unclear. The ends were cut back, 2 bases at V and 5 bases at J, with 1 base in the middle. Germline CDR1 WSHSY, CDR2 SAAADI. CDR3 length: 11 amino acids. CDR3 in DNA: TGCGCCAGCAGTGAGCACAATGAGCAGTTCTTC. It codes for CASSEHNEQFF.

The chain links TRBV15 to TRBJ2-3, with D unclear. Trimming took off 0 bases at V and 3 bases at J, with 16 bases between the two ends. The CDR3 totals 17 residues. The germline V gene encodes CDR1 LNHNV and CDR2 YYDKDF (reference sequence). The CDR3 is CATSRDDSVTRTDTQYF. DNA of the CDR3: TGTGCCACCAGCAGAGATGACTCTGTAACGAGGACAGATACGCAGTATTTT.